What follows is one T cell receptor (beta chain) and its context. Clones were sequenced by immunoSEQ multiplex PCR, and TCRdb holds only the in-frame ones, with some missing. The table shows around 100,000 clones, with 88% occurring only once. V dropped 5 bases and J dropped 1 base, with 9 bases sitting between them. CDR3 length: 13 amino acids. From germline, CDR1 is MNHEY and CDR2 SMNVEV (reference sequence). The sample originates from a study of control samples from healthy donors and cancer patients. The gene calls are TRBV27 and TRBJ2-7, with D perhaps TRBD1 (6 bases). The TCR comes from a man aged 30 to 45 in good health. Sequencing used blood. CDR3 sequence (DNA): TGTGCCAGCAGTCTGACAGGATCCTACGAGCAGTACTTC. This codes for CASSLTGSYEQYF.